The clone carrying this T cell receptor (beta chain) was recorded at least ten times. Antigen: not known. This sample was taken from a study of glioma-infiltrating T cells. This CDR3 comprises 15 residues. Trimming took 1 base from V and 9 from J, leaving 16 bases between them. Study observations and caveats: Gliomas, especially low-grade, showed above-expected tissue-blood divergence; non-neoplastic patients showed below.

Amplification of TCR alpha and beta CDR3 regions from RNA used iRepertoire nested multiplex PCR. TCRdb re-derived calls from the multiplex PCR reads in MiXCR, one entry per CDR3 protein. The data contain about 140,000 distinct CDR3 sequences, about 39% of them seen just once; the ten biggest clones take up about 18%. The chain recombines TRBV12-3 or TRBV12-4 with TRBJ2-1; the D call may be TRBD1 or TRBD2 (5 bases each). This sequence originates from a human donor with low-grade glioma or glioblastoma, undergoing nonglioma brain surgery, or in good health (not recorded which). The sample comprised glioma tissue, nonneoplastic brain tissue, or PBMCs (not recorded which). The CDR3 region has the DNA TGTGCCAGCAGTTTAGTGGGACGTAGCACCAGTGAGCAGTTCTTC. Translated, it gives CASSLVGRSTSEQFF.